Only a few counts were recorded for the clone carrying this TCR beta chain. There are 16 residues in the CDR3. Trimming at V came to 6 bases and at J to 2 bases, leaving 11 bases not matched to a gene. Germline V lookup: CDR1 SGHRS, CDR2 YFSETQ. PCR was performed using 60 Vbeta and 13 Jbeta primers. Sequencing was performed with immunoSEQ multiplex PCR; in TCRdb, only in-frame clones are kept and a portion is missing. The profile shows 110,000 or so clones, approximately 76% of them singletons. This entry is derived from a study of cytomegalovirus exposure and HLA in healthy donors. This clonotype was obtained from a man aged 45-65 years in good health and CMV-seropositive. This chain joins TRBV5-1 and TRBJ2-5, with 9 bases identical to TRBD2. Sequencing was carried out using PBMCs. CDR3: CASTNPQAGGQETQYF. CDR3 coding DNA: TGCGCCAGCACCAACCCCCAAGCGGGGGGTCAAGAGACCCAGTACTTC.